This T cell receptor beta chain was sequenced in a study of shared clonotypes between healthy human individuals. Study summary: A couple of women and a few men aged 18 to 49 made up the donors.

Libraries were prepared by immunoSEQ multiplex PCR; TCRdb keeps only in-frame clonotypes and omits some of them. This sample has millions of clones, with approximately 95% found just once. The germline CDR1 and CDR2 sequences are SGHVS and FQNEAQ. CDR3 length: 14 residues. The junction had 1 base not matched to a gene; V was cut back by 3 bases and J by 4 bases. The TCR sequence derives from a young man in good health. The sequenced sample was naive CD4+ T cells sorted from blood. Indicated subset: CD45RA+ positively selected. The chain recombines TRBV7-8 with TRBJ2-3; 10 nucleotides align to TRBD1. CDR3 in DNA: TGTGCCAGCAGCTTGACAGGGGGCGCAGATACGCAGTATTTT. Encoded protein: CASSLTGGADTQYF.